Described below is a single T cell receptor beta chain sequence and its context. No antigen is known for it. Base quality data are lacking; no much larger clone is found one base away. TCRbeta CDR3 regions were amplified from genomic DNA using the immunoSEQ Assay, a bias-controlled multiplex PCR. The paper's processing steps were these. The number of nucleated cells in each sample was estimated from the amplification of reference gene primers within the assay. To quantify the absolute abundance of each unique TCRbeta CDR3 rearrangement, sequence reads were collapsed and filtered. Productive Simpson clonality was computed per sample as the square root of Simpson's diversity index over productive rearrangements. TCRdb provides this immuneACCESS table in a form limited to in-frame rearrangements. Some clones are lacking; in checked studies, under half of them reflect an unresolved V gene, and why the rest are absent is not known. V and J calls and clone size follow that table, whereas D and trimming were derived from the DNA. This sample has about 160,000 clones in its table, and 65% to 85% of those were observed once. The ten largest account for roughly 14% of the sample.

Whole blood was collected in K2EDTA tubes by collaborating institutions according to the institutions' own protocols. Collaborator samples were shipped for TCRbeta analysis as frozen whole blood, isolated PBMCs, or DNA extracted from either sample type. This specimen belongs to a study of blood T cell repertoires in COVID-19 (dated by TCRdb to the early 2020s). With regard to the full study: Samples covering the acute and convalescent phases of COVID-19 were provided by collaborators in the United States, Italy and Spain. The prospective study material was composed of cDNA or gDNA derived from T cells, B-cell-depleted T cells, or PBMCs. Subjects who had been exposed to COVID-19, were actively infected with it, or had recovered from it provided the deeply sampled blood TCRbeta repertoires that made up the dataset. The repertoires were released in a freely available public database meant as a resource for research on the immune response to SARS-CoV-2. The samples were drawn from the first 160 participants of the ongoing ImmuneRACE study and from some 1,300 subjects provided by 6 global collaborators. Nearly every sample came with metadata listing a de-identified subject ID, COVID-19 status, age in years and sex. HLA class I and class II types, where available, came from metadata supplied by the sample provider rather than from assay-based typing.

General study outcomes and caveats: The amount of clinical and demographic metadata varied by source and participant and was provided uncurated.

From the cysteine up to the phenylalanine, the CDR3 has a length of 12 residues. Only the CDR3 portion is preserved as DNA: 36 bases, with reading frame beginning at the first base. CDR1 and CDR2 (MDHEN, SYDVKM) derive from the germline V gene. The V end gives up 7 bases and the J end 8 bases, leaving 6 bases in the junction not matched to a gene. This TCR came from a woman older than 75 with acute or convalescent COVID-19. This receptor chain uses TRBV28 and TRBJ1-2; TRBD1 lines up with 8 middle nucleotides. Sequencing was carried out using peripheral blood. The CDR3 region: CASNTGGIGYTF. In nucleotides, the sequence is TGTGCCAGCAATACAGGGGGAATAGGCTACACCTTC.